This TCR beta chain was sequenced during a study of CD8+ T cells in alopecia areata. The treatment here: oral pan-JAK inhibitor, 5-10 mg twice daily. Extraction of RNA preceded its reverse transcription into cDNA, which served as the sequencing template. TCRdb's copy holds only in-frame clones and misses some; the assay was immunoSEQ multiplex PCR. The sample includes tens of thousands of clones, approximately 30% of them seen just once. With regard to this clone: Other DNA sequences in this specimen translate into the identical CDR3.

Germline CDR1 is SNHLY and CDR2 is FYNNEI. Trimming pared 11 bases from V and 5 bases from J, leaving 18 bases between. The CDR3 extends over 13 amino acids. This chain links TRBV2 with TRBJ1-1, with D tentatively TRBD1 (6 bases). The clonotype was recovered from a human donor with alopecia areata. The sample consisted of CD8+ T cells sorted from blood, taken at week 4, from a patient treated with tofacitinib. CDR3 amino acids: CAGLEEGGTEAFF. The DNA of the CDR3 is TGTGCCGGACTGGAGGAGGGGGGGACTGAAGCTTTCTTT.